What follows are 25 T cell receptor beta chains derived from one specimen sequenced in a study of tissue T cells after allogeneic stem cell transplantation. Method: immunoSEQ multiplex PCR; TCRdb's copy keeps in-frame clones and lacks some. Found here are about 5,100 clones, approximately 36% of them singletons; the top ten hold over 20%. The time point here: mouse harvest day 14 after allogeneic transplant. Tail vein injection delivered 10^7 T-cell-depleted bone marrow cells and 10^6 splenic CD5+ T cells. Sequences were obtained from gut tissue. These receptors were taken from a female BALB/c mouse given C57BL/6 T cells with graft-versus-host disease after an allogeneic hematopoietic cell transplant.

In regard to this clone: The gene symbols are mouse symbols. From the germline J gene comes the end of the CDR3, since the read stops 1 residue before it. The J gene is TRBJ2-7, the V gene TRBV24; D remains ambiguous. V was pared by 4 bases and J by 0 bases, with 7 bases between. CDR1 KGHTA and CDR2 FRNEEI come from the germline V gene. CDR3 length: 13 amino acids. The DNA read from the CDR3 is TGTGCCAGCAGTCGATACAGCTCCTATGAACAGTAC. Residues: CASSRYSSYEQY. In full, the CDR3 reads CASSRYSSYEQYF.

As concerns this clone: The listed genes are named as in mouse. The sequence runs out 1 residue before the end of the CDR3; the remainder is reconstructed from the germline J gene. The V call is TRBV3, the J call TRBJ2-7, with 7 nucleotides matching TRBD1. Germline V gives CDR1 SNHLY, CDR2 FYNGKV (reference sequence). CDR3 length equals 12 residues. After removal of 4 bases from V and 5 bases from J, the junction contained 2 bases not matched to a gene. This chain's CDR3 is CASSSDRDEQYF. The DNA read from the CDR3 is TGTGCCAGCAGCTCAGACAGGGATGAACAGTAC.

In the case of this clone: The gene names here belong to mouse. The sequenced fragment ends 1 residue before the CDR3 boundary, so the rest is inferred from the germline J gene. The chain links TRBV26 to TRBJ2-4, with 10 bases matching TRBD2. Trimming removed 4 bases from V and 1 base from J; junction bases left unmatched: 2. CDR1 and CDR2 from the germline V gene are KGHPV and FQNQEV (reference sequence). The CDR3 runs to 15 residues. Incomplete CDR3 DNA: TGTGCCAGCAGTCCCGACTGGGGGGGTCAAAACACCTTGTAC. Its protein product is CASSPDWGGQNTLY. The entire CDR3 is CASSPDWGGQNTLYF. The full variable domain, its missing parts supplied by reference TRBV26 and TRBJ2-4, is NSKVIQTPRYLVKGQGQKAKMRCIPEKGHPVVFWYQQNKNNEFKFLINFQNQEVLQQIDMTEKRFSAECPSNSPCSLEIQSSEAGDSALYLCASSPDWGGQNTLYFGAGTRLSVL.

This clone was seen a few times. Gene names are mouse gene names. The read comes to an end 1 residue before the CDR3 does, leaving the germline J gene to fill in the end. Other DNA sequences in the same sample also yield this CDR3. V usage is TRBV12-2 and J usage is TRBJ2-4; 7 bases are shared with TRBD2. V was clipped by 1 base and J by 0 bases; unmatched bases: 0. Per the germline V gene, CDR1 is SGHLS and CDR2 is HYDKME. This CDR3 spans 14 amino acids. The CDR3 DNA, read in part, is TGTGCCAGCTCTCTGGGGGGGAGTCAAAACACCTTGTAC. It codes for CASSLGGSQNTLY. The entire CDR3 reads CASSLGGSQNTLYF.

This clone was recorded only once. Gene names are mouse gene names. The missing CDR3 end, 1 residue past where the read stops, is filled in from the germline J gene. The chain uses TRBV26 and TRBJ1-2; D is perhaps TRBD1 (5 bases). Germline V gene sequence: CDR1 KGHPV, CDR2 FQNQEV (reference sequence). Trimming removed 1 base from V and 2 bases from J, with 8 bases in between. The CDR3 runs 14 residues. Incomplete CDR3 DNA: TGTGCCAGCAGTCTGTTGGGACGGAACTCCGACTACACC. Translating it yields CASSLLGRNSDYT. The entire CDR3 is CASSLLGRNSDYTF.

Comment on this clone: Gene names follow the mouse nomenclature. The CDR3 sequence is CASSSGQGGEQYF. CDR3 bases read: TGTGCCAGCAGCTCCGGCCAGGGGGGTGAACAGTAC. This chain joins TRBV26 and TRBJ2-7; D is perhaps TRBD1 (7 bases). The sequence runs out 1 residue before the end of the CDR3; the remainder is reconstructed from the germline J gene. The CDR3 length is 13 residues. Germline CDR1 reads KGHPV; CDR2 reads FQNQEV (reference sequence). Deletions cut 6 bases from V and 6 bases from J, with 15 bases between.

A remark on this clone: The listed genes are named as in mouse. Read data end 1 residue before the CDR3 end; the end is taken from the germline J gene. The identical CDR3 is also encoded by other nucleotide sequences in the sample. J is TRBJ2-7 and V is TRBV26; perhaps TRBD1 as D (6 bases). Germline CDR1 reads KGHPV; CDR2 reads FQNQEV (reference sequence). Trimming stripped 3 bases from V and 4 bases from J, with 7 bases between. This CDR3 comprises 12 residues. The CDR3 region is CASSLGQYEQYF. The sequenced CDR3 bases are TGTGCCAGCAGTCTTGGACAGTATGAACAGTAC.

A word on this clone: The genes and germline here are from mouse. The CDR3 end is not reached by the read, which stops 1 residue before it; the germline J gene fills it in. The chain is built from TRBV26 and TRBJ1-4; D not resolved. Looked up from germline, CDR1 is KGHPV and CDR2 is FQNQEV (reference sequence). Between the trimmed V and J ends, which lost 2 bases and 6 bases, there was a span of 1 base. This CDR3 spans 11 amino acids. The CDR3 sequence is CASSLDERLFF. CDR3 DNA, as far as it was read: TGTGCCAGCAGTCTGGACGAAAGATTATTT.

About this clone: Here the gene names and germline are mouse. Coverage ceases 1 residue before the CDR3 finishes, and the germline J gene fills in the end. The chain is built from TRBV15 and TRBJ2-4; D not resolved. Trimming pared 3 bases from V and 6 bases from J, leaving 7 bases between. Germline CDR1 reads SGHND; CDR2 reads FRSKSL. The CDR3 spans 12 residues. CDR3 residues: CASSLKGNTLYF. The covered CDR3 bases are TGTGCCAGCAGTTTGAAAGGGAACACCTTGTAC.

In the case of this clone: Germline and genes: mouse. The sequence runs out 1 residue before the end of the CDR3; the remainder is reconstructed from the germline J gene. This chain connects TRBV26 to TRBJ1-1; no clear D gene. Per the germline V gene, CDR1 is KGHPV and CDR2 is FQNQEV (reference sequence). This CDR3 comprises 13 residues. The V and J ends lost 3 bases and 0 bases respectively, with 5 bases between them. The covered CDR3 bases are TGTGCCAGCAGTCTTCAGGCAAACACAGAAGTCTTC. It translates to CASSLQANTEVF. Given in full, the CDR3 is CASSLQANTEVFF.

By share, this clone ranks as medium-sized. Gene labels here are mouse ones. The read comes to an end 1 residue before the CDR3 does, leaving the germline J gene to fill in the end. The genes are TRBV19 and TRBJ2-5; the D is unclear. This CDR3 spans 13 amino acids. Looked up from germline, CDR1 is FNHDT and CDR2 is SITEND (reference sequence). Trimming took 1 base from V and 3 from J, leaving 6 bases between them. CDR3 bases read: TGTGCCAGCAGTATAATGGAACAAGACACCCAGTAC. Its translation is CASSIMEQDTQY. The CDR3, in full, reads CASSIMEQDTQYF.

In this sample, this clone turned up once. Gene and germline names: mouse. With the read ending 1 residue before the CDR3 end, the germline J gene is used to fill in that end. The rearrangement links TRBV13-3 to TRBJ1-1, with D uncertain. Trimming stripped 4 bases from V and 0 bases from J, with 7 bases between. This CDR3 has 13 amino acids. From germline, CDR1 is NNHDY and CDR2 SYVADS. This chain's CDR3 is CASSFNANTEVFF. The sequenced CDR3 bases are TGTGCCAGCAGTTTCAATGCAAACACAGAAGTCTTC.

This clone turned up a few times. Gene names denote mouse genes. The read halts 1 residue ahead of the CDR3 end, with the missing end drawn from the germline J gene. The V and J genes are TRBV3 and TRBJ1-5; D might be TRBD1 (5 bases). Per the germline V gene, CDR1 is SNHLY and CDR2 is FYNGKV (reference sequence). This CDR3 has 14 residues. Trimming cost V 5 bases and J 0 bases, with 8 bases left between them. The CDR3 bases that were read are TGTGCCAGCAGCCCGACAGCTAACAACCAGGCTCCGCTT. Amino acids: CASSPTANNQAPL. The whole CDR3 protein reads CASSPTANNQAPLF.

On this clone: Gene names are mouse gene names. The CDR3 end is not reached by the read, which stops 1 residue before it; the germline J gene fills it in. The rearrangement links TRBV13-3 to TRBJ2-7; D tentatively reads TRBD1 or TRBD2 (5 bases each). The germline gives CDR1 NNHDY, CDR2 SYVADS. CDR3 length equals 12 residues. The ends were cut back, 7 bases at V and 0 bases at J, with 8 bases in the middle. This CDR3 reads CASGGSSYEQYF. The CDR3 DNA, read in part, is TGTGCCAGCGGGGGTAGCTCCTATGAACAGTAC.

Comments on this clone: Gene labels here are mouse ones. Here the CDR3 reads CASSLPGGYGNTLYF. The CDR3 DNA, read in part, is TGTGCCAGCAGTCTGCCAGGGGGCTATGGAAATACGCTCTAT. This chain uses TRBV26 with TRBJ1-3, with TRBD1 identical over 8 bases. The CDR3 goes on 1 residue after the read ends, and that part is filled in from the germline J gene. The CDR3 has 15 residues. J gave up 3 bases and V 2 bases, and 3 bases lay outside the gene matches. Germline values: CDR1 KGHPV, CDR2 FQNQEV (reference sequence).

By frequency in the sample, this clone is medium-sized. Gene names and germline match the mouse. Read sequence stops 1 residue before the CDR3 end, and the germline J gene provides the missing end. This chain links TRBV1 with TRBJ1-6; D is possibly TRBD1 (5 bases). TRBJ1-6 is treated as an ORF (open reading frame) with a function not yet certain. V was cut by 5 bases and J by 0 bases, with 8 bases left in between. The CDR3 is 15 amino acids. Per the germline V gene, CDR1 is NSQYPW and CDR2 is LRSPGD (reference sequence). CDR3 DNA (partial): TGCACCTGCAGTAACAGGAATTCCTATAATTCGCCCCTCTAC. Its translation is CTCSNRNSYNSPLY. The entire CDR3 is CTCSNRNSYNSPLYF.

This clone appeared a few times. Genes here carry mouse names. The read is 1 residue too short to cover the CDR3 end, so that end is filled in from the germline J gene. This chain uses TRBV26 with TRBJ1-3; D may be TRBD1 (6 bases). The CDR3 totals 15 residues. Germline loops: CDR1 KGHPV, CDR2 FQNQEV (reference sequence). Trimming pared 4 bases from V and 2 bases from J, leaving 12 bases between. The sequenced CDR3 bases are TGTGCCAGCAGTCCCAGGGGCCCAACTGGAAATACGCTCTAT. This codes for CASSPRGPTGNTLY. The CDR3 as a whole reads CASSPRGPTGNTLYF.

This clone was recorded a few times. These gene names are mouse names. The CDR3 end falls 1 residue outside the read, so it is completed with the germline J gene. V usage is TRBV5 and J usage is TRBJ2-1, with TRBD1 identical over 11 bases. The V and J ends lost 1 base and 1 base, in that order; junction bases with no gene match: 6. The germline V gene encodes CDR1 LGHNA and CDR2 YNLKQL (reference sequence). This CDR3 contains 18 residues. The CDR3 bases that were read are TGTGCCAGCAGCCAAGGGGGACAGGGGGTGTGGAACTATGCTGAGCAGTTC. This encodes CASSQGGQGVWNYAEQF. The full CDR3 sequence reads CASSQGGQGVWNYAEQFF.

With respect to this clone: Gene and germline names: mouse. The sequence runs out 1 residue before the end of the CDR3; the remainder is reconstructed from the germline J gene. The chain carries TRBV16 and TRBJ1-1, with 7 bases identical to TRBD1. The CDR3 has 13 amino acids. V was pared by 3 bases and J by 6 bases, with 4 bases of the junction left unmatched. Germline V gives CDR1 SGHSA, CDR2 FRNQAP. This CDR3 is CASSFRTGAEVFF. The sequenced CDR3 bases are TGTGCAAGCAGCTTCCGGACAGGAGCAGAAGTCTTC.

This clone turned up a few times. Mouse gene names and germline throughout. The CDR3 reads CASSVGQGYSGNTLYF. The sequenced part of the CDR3 DNA is TGTGCCAGCAGCGTGGGACAGGGTTATTCTGGAAATACGCTCTAT. The chain employs TRBV3 and TRBJ1-3, with 9 bases lining up with TRBD1. The read is 1 residue too short to cover the CDR3 end, so that end is filled in from the germline J gene. V was clipped by 5 bases and J by 0 bases; unmatched bases: 5. The CDR3 is 16 residues long. In germline, CDR1 is SNHLY, CDR2 FYNGKV (reference sequence).

This clone occurred a few times. Gene names and germline match the mouse. The read falls 1 residue short of the CDR3 end, and the missing part is taken from the germline J gene. The chain couples TRBV26 to TRBJ1-2; D gene unclear. The CDR3 consists of 14 residues. Germline CDR1 KGHPV, CDR2 FQNQEV (reference sequence). Between the trimmed V and J ends, which lost 2 bases and 0 bases, there was a span of 7 bases. This CDR3 is CASSLPRSNSDYTF. CDR3 DNA (partial): TGTGCCAGCAGTCTGCCAAGATCAAACTCCGACTACACC.

This clone was detected only once. Genes and germline are mouse. The covered CDR3 bases are TGTGCCAGCAGTCTGTCTCCAGATTCGCCCCTCTAC. This translates into CASSLSPDSPLY. The entire CDR3 sequence reads CASSLSPDSPLYF. V gene TRBV24 combines with J gene TRBJ1-6; D unresolved. The CDR3 end lies 1 residue beyond the end of the read and is filled in from the germline J gene. TRBJ1-6 is an ORF, with its function uncertain. V lost 1 base to trimming and J lost 8 bases, with 6 bases between them. The germline gives CDR1 KGHTA, CDR2 FRNEEI. The CDR3 spans 13 residues.

Remarks on this clone: Mouse gene names and germline throughout. Read sequence stops 1 residue before the CDR3 end, and the germline J gene provides the missing end. The chain combines TRBV13-2 with TRBJ2-5, with 10 bases fitting TRBD1. The germline V gene encodes CDR1 NNHNN and CDR2 SYGAGS (reference sequence). This CDR3 is 15 amino acids long. The J segment lost 5 bases and the V segment lost 3 bases, leaving 6 bases of the junction unmatched. The covered CDR3 bases are TGTGCCAGCGGTGGCCGGGACAGGGGACGAGACACCCAGTAC. This sequence encodes CASGGRDRGRDTQY. The full CDR3 is CASGGRDRGRDTQYF.

This clone is large (0.1 to 1%). Each gene name is a mouse one. The read terminates 1 residue ahead of where the CDR3 ends, so the germline J gene completes it. The chain combines TRBV13-2 with TRBJ2-7, with 9 bases lining up with TRBD2. Germline CDR1 reads NNHNN; CDR2 reads SYGAGS (reference sequence). The CDR3 contains 13 residues. Trimming took 2 bases from V and 6 from J; bases not matched to a gene: 3. The CDR3: CASGEFWGGEQYF. Incomplete CDR3 DNA: TGTGCCAGCGGTGAGTTCTGGGGGGGTGAACAGTAC.

This clone was seen only a few times. Mouse germline and gene names are used. The read stops 1 residue short of the end of the CDR3; the missing end is completed from the germline J gene. This sequence joins TRBV26 and TRBJ1-2, with 7 bases identical to TRBD1. The V gene's germline CDR1 is KGHPV and CDR2 FQNQEV (reference sequence). After removal of 2 bases from V and 1 base from J, the junction contained 1 base not matched to a gene. This CDR3 has 14 residues. This CDR3 reads CASSLQGVNSDYTF. CDR3 DNA (partial): TGTGCCAGCAGTCTGCAGGGGGTAAACTCCGACTACACC.